The sequence of this T cell receptor beta chain was determined in a study of T-cell memory formation after mild COVID-19. General study points: The appearance of some responding clones in pre-infection memory suggested that cross-reactive memory joined. Clones that got smaller from day 15 to 85 had even CD4/CD8, while clones growing later tipped toward CD4+.

The TCR alpha and TCR beta cDNA libraries, bearing sample barcodes and UMIs, were generated by 5'RACE using constant-segment primers. TCRdb reanalysed the 5' RACE reads using MiXCR and keeps one entry per CDR3 protein. The data contain 450,000 to 650,000 distinct CDR3 sequences, about a fifth of them singletons. Trimming removed 4 bases at V and 13 bases at J, with 17 bases between. The CDR3 contains 13 residues. Per germline, CDR1 SGHTA and CDR2 FQGNSA. This clonotype came up a few times. The antigen is unknown. Sequenced sample: PBMCs or a T cell subset sorted from them (not recorded which). The source of this sequence is an adult woman who had mild COVID-19 (a few samples of this study predate the infection). Cell type and time point are not known. The chain is built from TRBV7-2 and TRBJ2-1, with D possibly matching TRBD2 (6 bases). CDR3 region: CASSSYPGSGQFF. Written as DNA, the CDR3 is TGTGCCAGCAGCTCCTATCCCGGGAGCGGACAGTTCTTC. The variable domain in full, completed from reference TRBV7-2 and TRBJ2-1, reads GAGVSQSPSNKVTEKGKDVELRCDPISGHTALYWYRQSLGQGLEFLIYFQGNSAPDKSGLPSDRFSAERTGGSVSTLTIQRTQQEDSAVYLCASSSYPGSGQFFGPGTRLTVL.